This entry lists 14 T cell receptor beta chains sequenced from one sample in a study of identifying expanded T cells in peripheral blood. Assay used: immunoSEQ multiplex PCR; TCRdb lists only in-frame clones, some missing. The table lists under 150,000 clones, 80% to 90% of them singletons, with 7% to 10% in the top ten. The sequenced sample consisted of blood. Every receptor here comes from a person aged 18-70 years in good health.

This clone was recorded a few times. This rearrangement joins TRBV27 to TRBJ2-7; TRBD1 matches at 10 bases. V lost 5 bases and J lost 4; bases outside the gene matches: 11. CDR3 length equals 16 residues. The germline gives CDR1 MNHEY, CDR2 SMNVEV (reference sequence). CDR3 sequence (DNA): TGTGCCAGCAGTGTCGACCTCGGGACAGGGGTTTACGAGCAGTACTTC. This translates into CASSVDLGTGVYEQYF.

The V and J genes are TRBV13 and TRBJ1-2, with no clear D. The CDR3 consists of 13 residues. Trimming stripped 5 bases from V and 3 bases from J, with 10 bases between. Germline lookup yields CDR1 PRHDT and CDR2 FYEKMQ (reference sequence). CDR3 sequence: CASSRERYYGYTF. The CDR3 DNA reads as TGTGCCAGCAGCCGCGAGCGGTACTATGGCTACACCTTC.

This clone showed up just once. V is TRBV30 and J is TRBJ2-1, with D uncertain. The CDR3 totals 12 residues. CDR1 GTSNPN and CDR2 SVGIG come from the germline V gene (reference sequence). Trimming stripped 5 bases from V and 4 bases from J, with 9 bases between. The CDR3 spells CAWGRIYNEQFF. The CDR3 DNA reads TGTGCCTGGGGACGGATATACAATGAGCAGTTCTTC.

The rearrangement links TRBV5-6 to TRBJ2-5; 8 bases align to TRBD2. The CDR3 loop spans 16 amino acids. Looked up from germline, CDR1 is SGHDT and CDR2 is YYEEEE. With V trimmed by 4 bases and J by 0 bases, 8 bases remained unmatched. The CDR3 DNA sequence: TGTGCCAGCAGCAGCCCGGGGCGGGAGGACCAAGAGACCCAGTACTTC. Residues: CASSSPGREDQETQYF.

The rearrangement joins TRBV5-1 to TRBJ2-5, with 8 bases aligning to TRBD2. This CDR3 is 17 amino acids long. Germline CDR1 reads SGHRS; CDR2 reads YFSETQ. The V gene end was trimmed by 0 bases and the J gene end by 1 base; junction bases not matched to a gene: 8. This CDR3 is CASSLGAGGAGQETQYF. The CDR3 nucleotides are TGCGCCAGCAGCTTGGGCGCCGGGGGGGCAGGCCAAGAGACCCAGTACTTC.

The CDR3 region has the DNA TGTGCCAGCAGCTCACTACAGGTCGGAAACACTGAAGCTTTCTTT. This codes for CASSSLQVGNTEAFF. The chain couples TRBV11-2 to TRBJ1-1; TRBD1 is a possible D gene (5 bases). CDR1 and CDR2 (germline): SGHAT, FQNNGV. This CDR3 has 15 residues. Trimming shortened V by 4 bases and J by 2 bases, and 14 bases separated the two germline ends.

V gene TRBV7-7 combines with J gene TRBJ2-5; D perhaps matches TRBD1 (6 bases). V was clipped by 2 bases and J by 5 bases, with 15 bases between them. There are 15 residues in the CDR3. Looked up from germline, CDR1 is SSHAT and CDR2 is FNYEAQ (reference sequence). The CDR3 loop reads CASSLNRAQGETQYF. The CDR3 coding sequence is TGTGCCAGCAGCTTAAACCGTGCCCAGGGGGAGACCCAGTACTTC.

This chain joins TRBV14 and TRBJ1-2, with 10 bases matching TRBD1. J was trimmed by 2 bases and V by 4 bases; bases with no gene match: 16. There are 19 residues in the CDR3. CDR1 and CDR2 (germline): SGHDN, FVKESK. CDR3 nucleotides: TGTGCCAGCAGCCCATTTCGGCGGACAGGGGGTCGAGAGAACTATGGCTACACCTTC. Residues: CASSPFRRTGGRENYGYTF. Full variable domain (outside the CDR3, taken from reference TRBV14 and TRBJ1-2): EAGVTQFPSHSVIEKGQTVTLRCDPISGHDNLYWYRRVMGKEIKFLLHFVKESKQDESGMPNNRFLAERTGGTYSTLKVQPAELEDSGVYFCASSPFRRTGGRENYGYTFGSGTRLTVV.

V is TRBV25-1 and J is TRBJ1-2, with D possibly TRBD1 on 6 matching bases. Germline CDR1 MGHDK, CDR2 SYGVNS. Trimming shortened V by 3 bases and J by 1 base, and 9 bases separated the two germline ends. The CDR3 loop spans 14 amino acids. The DNA of the CDR3 is TGTGCCAGCAGTGAGCCGGACAGTAACTATGGCTACACCTTC. Protein: CASSEPDSNYGYTF.

The rearrangement uses TRBV7-3 and TRBJ2-5; the D call may be TRBD1 or TRBD2 (5 bases each). CDR1 is SGHTA, CDR2 FQGTGA, per germline. The ends were cut back, 5 bases at V and 5 bases at J, with 18 bases in the middle. This CDR3 comprises 15 residues. DNA of the CDR3: TGTGCCAGCAGCAGAAGCTTGGGGACGGGGGAGACCCAGTACTTC. It encodes CASSRSLGTGETQYF.

The chain couples TRBV10-3 to TRBJ1-2, with TRBD1 identical over 12 bases. There are 15 residues in the CDR3. V trimming: 6 bases; J trimming: 5 bases; junction bases outside the gene matches: 7. In germline, CDR1 is ENHRY, CDR2 SYGVKD. Here the CDR3 reads CAIRRSGQGAYGYTF. CDR3 nucleotide sequence: TGTGCCATCAGGCGATCGGGACAGGGGGCTTATGGCTACACCTTC.

The chain links TRBV28 to TRBJ2-3; D is possibly TRBD2 (6 bases). The germline gives CDR1 MDHEN, CDR2 SYDVKM. V dropped 1 base and J dropped 2 bases, with 16 bases sitting between them. CDR3 length: 17 amino acids. Here the CDR3 DNA reads TGTGCCAGCAGTTTATATTATAGCGGCACCCTCACAGATACGCAGTATTTT. This translates into CASSLYYSGTLTDTQYF.

This clone was picked up one time. The rearrangement joins TRBV10-1 to TRBJ1-1; D is unresolved. V was shortened by 5 bases and J by 0 bases, with 7 bases between the two germline ends. Germline V lookup: CDR1 WNHNN, CDR2 SYGVQD (reference sequence). There are 13 residues in the CDR3. As DNA, the CDR3 is TGCGCCAGCAGTTTTTCAATGAACACTGAAGCTTTCTTT. Translated, it gives CASSFSMNTEAFF.

This clone was detected only once. In nucleotides, the CDR3 is TGTGCCAGCTCACCACCGGTCGGATCGAACGAGCAGTACTTC. Protein sequence: CASSPPVGSNEQYF. V and J are TRBV18 and TRBJ2-7, with D uncertain. This CDR3 contains 14 residues. Trimming stripped 0 bases from V and 5 bases from J, with 11 bases between. Germline CDR1 is KGHSH and CDR2 is LQKENI.